This entry concerns a single TCR beta chain. V was pared by 4 bases and J by 0 bases, with 7 bases of the junction left unmatched. This CDR3 is 16 amino acids long. From germline, CDR1 is SGHRS and CDR2 YFSETQ. Time point noted: peripheral blood 6 weeks after treatment start. The data derive from a study of PD-L1 blockade in urothelial cancer. Synthetic TCR analog templates were spiked into each PCR. Produced via immunoSEQ multiplex PCR; TCRdb's table is partial and in-frame only. This sample has over 70,000 clones; around four fifths occur once, and the top ten carry approximately 8.4%. The sequencing used PBMCs, collected around atezolizumab (anti-PD-L1) treatment. This TCR came from a man between 65 and 79 years old with urothelial cancer. The chain employs TRBV5-1 and TRBJ2-3; 8 positions agree with TRBD2. The CDR3 spells CASSNGGGFSTDTQYF. In DNA form, the CDR3 reads TGCGCCAGCAGCAACGGCGGGGGGTTTAGCACAGATACGCAGTATTTT. The full variable domain, with the rest looked up from reference TRBV5-1 and TRBJ2-3, is KAGVTQTPRYLIKTRGQQVTLSCSPISGHRSVSWYQQTPGQGLQFLFEYFSETQRNKGNFPGRFSGRQFSNSRSEMNVSTLELGDSALYLCASSNGGGFSTDTQYFGPGTRLTVL.